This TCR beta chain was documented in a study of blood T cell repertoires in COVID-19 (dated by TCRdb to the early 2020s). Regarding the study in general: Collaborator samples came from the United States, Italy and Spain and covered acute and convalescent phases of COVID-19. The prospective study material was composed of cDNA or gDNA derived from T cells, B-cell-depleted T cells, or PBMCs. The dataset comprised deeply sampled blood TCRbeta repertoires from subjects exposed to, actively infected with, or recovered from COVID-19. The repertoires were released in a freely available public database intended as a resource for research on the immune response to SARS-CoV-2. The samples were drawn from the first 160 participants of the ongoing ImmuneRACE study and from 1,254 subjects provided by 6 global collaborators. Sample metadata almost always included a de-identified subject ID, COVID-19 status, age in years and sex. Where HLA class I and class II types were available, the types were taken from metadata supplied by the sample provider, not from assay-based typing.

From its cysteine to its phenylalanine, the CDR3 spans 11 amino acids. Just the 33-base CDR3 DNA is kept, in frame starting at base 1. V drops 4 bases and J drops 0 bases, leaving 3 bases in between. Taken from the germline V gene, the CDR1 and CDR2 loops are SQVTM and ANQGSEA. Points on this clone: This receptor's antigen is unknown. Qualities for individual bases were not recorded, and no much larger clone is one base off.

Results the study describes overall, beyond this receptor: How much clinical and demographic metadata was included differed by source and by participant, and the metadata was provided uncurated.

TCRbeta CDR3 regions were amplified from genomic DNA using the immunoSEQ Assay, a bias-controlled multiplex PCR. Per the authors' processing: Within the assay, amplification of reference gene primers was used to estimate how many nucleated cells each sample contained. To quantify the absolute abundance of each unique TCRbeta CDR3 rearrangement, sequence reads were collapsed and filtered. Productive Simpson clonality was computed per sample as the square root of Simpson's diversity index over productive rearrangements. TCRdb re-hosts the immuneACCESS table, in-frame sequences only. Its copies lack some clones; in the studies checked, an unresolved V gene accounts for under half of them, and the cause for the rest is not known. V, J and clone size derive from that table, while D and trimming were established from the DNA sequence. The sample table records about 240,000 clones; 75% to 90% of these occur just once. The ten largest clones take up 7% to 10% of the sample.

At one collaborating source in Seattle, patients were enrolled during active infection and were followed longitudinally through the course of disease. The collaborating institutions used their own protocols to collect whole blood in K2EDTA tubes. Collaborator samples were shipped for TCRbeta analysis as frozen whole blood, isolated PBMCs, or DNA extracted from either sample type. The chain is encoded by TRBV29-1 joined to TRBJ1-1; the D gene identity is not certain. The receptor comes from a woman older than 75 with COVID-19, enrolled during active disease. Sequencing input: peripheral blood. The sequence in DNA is TGCAGCGTTGGCGTGAACACTGAAGCTTTCTTT. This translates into CSVGVNTEAFF.